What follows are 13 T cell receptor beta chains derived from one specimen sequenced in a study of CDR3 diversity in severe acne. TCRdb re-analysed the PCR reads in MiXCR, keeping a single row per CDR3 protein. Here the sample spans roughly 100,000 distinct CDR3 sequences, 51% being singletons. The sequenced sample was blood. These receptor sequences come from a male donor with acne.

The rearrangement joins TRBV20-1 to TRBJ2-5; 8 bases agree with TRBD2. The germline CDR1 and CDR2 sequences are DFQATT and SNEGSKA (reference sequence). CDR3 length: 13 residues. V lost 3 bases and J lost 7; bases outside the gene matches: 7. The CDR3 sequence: CSASSGEEGTQYF. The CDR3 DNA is TGCAGTGCTAGTAGCGGGGAGGAAGGGACCCAGTACTTC.

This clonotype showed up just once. The CDR3 DNA is TGCAGCGTCTGGACAGCCTATGGCTACACCTTC. It translates to CSVWTAYGYTF. The chain employs TRBV29-1 and TRBJ1-2; a possible D gene is TRBD1 (6 bases). CDR3 length equals 11 residues. Germline V gene lookup returns CDR1 SQVTM and CDR2 ANQGSEA. V lost 6 bases, J lost 4 bases, and 9 bases lay in between.

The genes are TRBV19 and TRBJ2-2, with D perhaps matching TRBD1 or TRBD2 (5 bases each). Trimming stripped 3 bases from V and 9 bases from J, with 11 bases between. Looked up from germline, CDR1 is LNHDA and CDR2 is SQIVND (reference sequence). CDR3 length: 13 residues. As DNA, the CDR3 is TGTGCCAGTAGTATCGATGGGGGAAGGGAGCTGTTTTTT. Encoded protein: CASSIDGGRELFF.

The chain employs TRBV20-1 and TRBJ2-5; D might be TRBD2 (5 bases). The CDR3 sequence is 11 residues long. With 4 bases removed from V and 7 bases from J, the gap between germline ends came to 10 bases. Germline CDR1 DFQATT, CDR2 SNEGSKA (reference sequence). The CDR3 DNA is TGCAGTGCTACCAATGCGGGGACCCAGTACTTC. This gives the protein CSATNAGTQYF.

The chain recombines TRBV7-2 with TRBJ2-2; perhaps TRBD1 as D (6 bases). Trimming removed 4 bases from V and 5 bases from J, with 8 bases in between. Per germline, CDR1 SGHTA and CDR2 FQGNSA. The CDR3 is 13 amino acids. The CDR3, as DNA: TGTGCCAGCAGCTGGCAGGGGACCGGGGAGCTGTTTTTT. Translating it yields CASSWQGTGELFF.

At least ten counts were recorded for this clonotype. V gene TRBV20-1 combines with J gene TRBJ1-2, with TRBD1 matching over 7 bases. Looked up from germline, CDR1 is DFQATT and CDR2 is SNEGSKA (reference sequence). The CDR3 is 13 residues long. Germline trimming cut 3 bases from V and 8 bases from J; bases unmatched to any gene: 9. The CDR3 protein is CSASPDRLRGYTF. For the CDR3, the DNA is TGCAGTGCTAGTCCGGACAGGCTCCGAGGCTACACCTTC.

In DNA, the CDR3 is TGCAGAGCGAAAGAGCGGGTGAGTTACGAGCAGTACTTC. Residues: CRAKERVSYEQYF. The chain combines TRBV20-1 with TRBJ2-7; TRBD2 is a possible D gene (6 bases). The length of the CDR3 is 13 residues. Germline V gene lookup returns CDR1 DFQATT and CDR2 SNEGSKA (reference sequence).

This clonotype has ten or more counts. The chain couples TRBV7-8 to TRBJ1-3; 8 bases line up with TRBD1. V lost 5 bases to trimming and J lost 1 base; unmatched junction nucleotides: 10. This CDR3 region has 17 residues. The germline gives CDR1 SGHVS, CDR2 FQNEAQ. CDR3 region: CASSPGQGVLSGNTIYF. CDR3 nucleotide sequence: TGTGCCAGCAGCCCAGGACAGGGAGTACTATCTGGAAACACCATATATTTT.

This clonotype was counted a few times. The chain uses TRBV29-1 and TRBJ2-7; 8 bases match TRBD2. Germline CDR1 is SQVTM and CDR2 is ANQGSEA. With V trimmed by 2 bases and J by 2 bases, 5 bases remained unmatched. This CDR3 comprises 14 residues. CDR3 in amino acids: CSVETSGGTYEQYF. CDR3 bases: TGCAGCGTTGAAACAAGCGGGGGCACCTACGAGCAGTACTTC.

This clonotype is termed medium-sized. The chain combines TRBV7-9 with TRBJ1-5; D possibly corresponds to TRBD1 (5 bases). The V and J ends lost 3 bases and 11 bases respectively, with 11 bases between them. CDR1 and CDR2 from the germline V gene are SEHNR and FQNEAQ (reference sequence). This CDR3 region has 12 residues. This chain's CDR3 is CASSFTTESQHF. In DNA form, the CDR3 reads TGTGCCAGCAGCTTTACGACAGAATCCCAGCATTTT.

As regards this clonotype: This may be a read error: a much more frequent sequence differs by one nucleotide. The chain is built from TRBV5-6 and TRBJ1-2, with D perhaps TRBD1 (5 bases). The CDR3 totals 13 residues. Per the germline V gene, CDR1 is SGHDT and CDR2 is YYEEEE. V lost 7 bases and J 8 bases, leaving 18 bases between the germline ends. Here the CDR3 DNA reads TGTGCCAGCGGGGGGACGGCTCCTCCCGGCTACACCTTC. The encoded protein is CASGGTAPPGYTF.

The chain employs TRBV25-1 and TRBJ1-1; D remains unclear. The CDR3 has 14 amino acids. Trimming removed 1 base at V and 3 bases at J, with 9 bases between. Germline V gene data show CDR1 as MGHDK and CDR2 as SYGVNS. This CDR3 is CASSESHGYTEAFF. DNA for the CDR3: TGTGCCAGCAGTGAATCCCACGGGTACACTGAAGCTTTCTTT.

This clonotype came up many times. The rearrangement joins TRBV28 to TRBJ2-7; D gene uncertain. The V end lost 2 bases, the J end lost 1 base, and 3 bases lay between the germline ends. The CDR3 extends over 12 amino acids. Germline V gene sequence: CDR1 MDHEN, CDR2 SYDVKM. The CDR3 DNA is TGTGCCAGCAGTTTAAGTTCCTACGAGCAGTACTTC. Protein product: CASSLSSYEQYF. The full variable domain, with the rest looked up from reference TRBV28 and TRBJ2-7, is DVKVTQSSRYLVKRTGEKVFLECVQDMDHENMFWYRQDPGLGLRLIYFSYDVKMKEKGDIPEGYSVSREKKERFSLILESASTNQTSMYLCASSLSSYEQYFGPGTRLTVT.